The rows below give T cell receptor beta chains drawn from one sample of a study of T cells in localized non-small cell lung cancer. Only in-frame clones appear in the TCRdb table, and some are missing; sequencing was by immunoSEQ multiplex PCR. The sample has about 1,000 clones, 30% to 35% seen once. This material consisted of normal lung tissue next to the tumor, taken before any cancer treatment. The receptors originated from a male donor older than 55 with stage II lung adenocarcinoma. Both conserved end residues are trimmed from each CDR3. The order of the fields is V gene, J gene, CDR3 protein.

TRBV6-8	TRBJ1-1	ASSLQEYTEAF
TRBV11-3	TRBJ1-2	ASSSSLQQGREGYT
TRBV30	TRBJ1-2	AWSPLTGTGLGYT
TRBV6-8	TRBJ1-1	ASTRDRQNTEAF
TRBV9	TRBJ1-4	ASREEGSGEKLF
TRBV28	TRBJ1-5	ASSAGTGNQPQH
TRBV6-8	TRBJ2-1	ASSQSGRASDEQF
TRBV6-8	TRBJ2-1	ASRPTGLHSYNEQF
TRBV10-3	TRBJ2-2	AISEFRDPGELF
TRBV29-1	TRBJ2-3	SVDRRSTDTQY
TRBV11-3	TRBJ2-1	ASPNTQPDYNEQF
TRBV4-1	TRBJ2-1	ASSRKDVDEQF
TRBV11-3	TRBJ2-3	ASSAPFTAAGGTDTQY
TRBV19	TRBJ2-7	ASSIDWGSYEQY
TRBV28	TRBJ1-5	ASSLGGANNQPQH
TRBV19	TRBJ1-1	ASSSLAGRANTEAF
TRBV11-3	TRBJ2-7	ASSLVLGSYEQY
TRBV11-3	TRBJ1-2	ASSLGLTNYGYT
TRBV29-1	TRBJ1-1	SGAFELNTEAF
TRBV11-3	TRBJ2-7	ASSPGTSETYEQY
TRBV6-8	TRBJ2-2	ASSSRTAARELF
TRBV15	TRBJ1-1	ATSRERQATEAF
TRBV29-1	TRBJ1-1	SVEKGTNTEAF
TRBV11-3	TRBJ2-7	ASSSRGLGGYEQY
TRBV11-3	TRBJ2-2	ASSLRGRDTGELF
TRBV11-3	TRBJ2-2	ASSLSRVTGELF
TRBV18	TRBJ2-1	ASSPDNLSEQF
TRBV6-8	TRBJ1-2	ASSYSGQADYGYT
TRBV30	TRBJ1-5	AWSVGAAERQPQH
TRBV19	TRBJ1-5	ASSIGGGLGQPQH
TRBV19	TRBJ1-5	ASTTSASFPNQPQH
TRBV11-3	TRBJ2-5	ASSLARQGKETQY
TRBV6-7	TRBJ1-1	ASTQGTEAF
TRBV6-8	TRBJ1-2	ASSGQVPYGYT
TRBV11-3	TRBJ2-7	ASSLRTSGVYEQY
TRBV6-8	TRBJ1-1	ASSYSPPPTARAF